This T cell receptor (beta chain) appears in the sequencing data of a study of blood T cells in healthy people across ages. For the study at large: About one barcoded TCR beta cDNA was captured per two T cells.

Researchers isolated at least 6 million PBMCs per sample. Total RNA, at least 5 micrograms per sample, was extracted from PBMCs. Trimming took 2 bases from V and 4 from J, leaving 9 bases between them. The V gene's germline CDR1 is SGHVS and CDR2 FQNEAQ. This CDR3 has 14 amino acids. Primed by a sample-barcoded 5' primer and a J-beta primer mix, a second PCR proceeded for 7 to 11 cycles. One entry per CDR3 protein results from TCRdb running MiXCR on the 5' RACE reads. There are roughly 1.7 million distinct CDR3 sequences in the sample; about 31% occur only once, and roughly 12% lies in the top ten. This rearrangement joins TRBV7-8 to TRBJ1-5; D is unclear. The sequence came from a woman in her twenties or thirties in good health. Source material: blood. CDR3 sequence reads: CASSLIGGNQPQHF. The CDR3 bases are TGTGCCAGCAGCTTAATTGGAGGGAATCAGCCCCAGCATTTT.